The 23 T cell receptor beta chains below all came from one sample that was sequenced in a study of cytomegalovirus exposure and HLA in healthy donors. 60 Vbeta and 13 Jbeta primers were used in PCR. TCRdb's table, derived via immunoSEQ multiplex PCR, lists solely in-frame clones and lacks some. The profile shows approximately 120,000 clones, 70% to 80% of them singletons. The sample was PBMCs. Every receptor here comes from a man in his forties or fifties in good health and CMV-seronegative.

This sequence joins TRBV6-4 and TRBJ1-1; no firm D call. V was trimmed by 6 bases and J by 0 bases, leaving 8 bases between them. The germline CDR1 and CDR2 sequences are MRHNA and SNTAGT. The CDR3 runs 13 residues. The CDR3: CASRAGMNTEAFF. For the CDR3, the DNA is TGTGCCAGCAGGGCGGGGATGAACACTGAAGCTTTCTTT.

V is TRBV5-4 and J is TRBJ1-1, with TRBD1 matching 7 bases. Looked up from germline, CDR1 is SGHNT and CDR2 is YYREEE (reference sequence). Trimming removed 7 bases from V and 2 bases from J; junction bases left unmatched: 8. The CDR3 has 14 residues. For the CDR3, the DNA is TGTGCCAGCCTCCGGACAGGCGCAAACACTGAAGCTTTCTTT. The encoded protein is CASLRTGANTEAFF. Full variable domain (outside the CDR3, taken from reference TRBV5-4 and TRBJ1-1): ETGVTQSPTHLIKTRGQQVTLRCSSQSGHNTVSWYQQALGQGPQFIFQYYREEENGRGNFPPRFSGLQFPNYSSELNVNALELDDSALYLCASLRTGANTEAFFGQGTRLTVV.

The chain uses TRBV19 and TRBJ1-1; TRBD1 matches 7 bases. This CDR3 is 15 amino acids long. Germline V gives CDR1 LNHDA, CDR2 SQIVND (reference sequence). V was pared by 5 bases and J by 4 bases, with 10 bases of the junction left unmatched. CDR3 in amino acids: CASSAPTGYVTEAFF. DNA for the CDR3: TGTGCCAGTAGTGCGCCGACAGGGTACGTCACTGAAGCTTTCTTT.

The chain recombines TRBV10-1 with TRBJ2-6, with TRBD1 identical over 9 bases. The V gene's germline CDR1 is WNHNN and CDR2 SYGVQD (reference sequence). The CDR3 loop spans 20 amino acids. V lost 6 bases, J lost 0 bases, and 15 bases stayed unmatched. The chain's CDR3 is CASRGQGGLVWNSGANVLTF. CDR3 DNA: TGCGCCAGCAGGGGACAGGGCGGTCTCGTGTGGAACTCTGGGGCCAACGTCCTGACTTTC.

Note on this clone: The same CDR3 is also encoded by other DNA sequences in this sample. V usage is TRBV27 and J usage is TRBJ2-1; D possibly corresponds to TRBD1 (6 bases). From germline, CDR1 is MNHEY and CDR2 SMNVEV (reference sequence). The V end was cut by 5 bases, the J end by 0 bases, with 14 bases between. This CDR3 comprises 16 residues. In DNA, the CDR3 is TGTGCCAGCAGTACCGACAGGTCAGGCTCCTACAATGAGCAGTTCTTC. This sequence encodes CASSTDRSGSYNEQFF.

The chain's CDR3 is CASSEKGGLTGELFF. The DNA for the CDR3 is TGTGCCAGCAGTGAGAAGGGGGGGCTCACCGGGGAGCTGTTTTTT. The chain recombines TRBV6-1 with TRBJ2-2; D is possibly TRBD2 (7 bases). CDR1 MNHNS and CDR2 SASEGT come from the germline V gene. The CDR3 has 15 residues. V lost 3 bases, J lost 4 bases, and 12 bases lay in between.

The V call is TRBV19, the J call TRBJ1-3; 8 nucleotides agree with TRBD1. The CDR3 extends over 15 amino acids. Per the germline V gene, CDR1 is LNHDA and CDR2 is SQIVND (reference sequence). Trimming at V came to 3 bases and at J to 7 bases, leaving 8 bases not matched to a gene. DNA for the CDR3: TGTGCCAGTAGTATCCGTCAGGGGGCATGGAACACCATATATTTT. This codes for CASSIRQGAWNTIYF.

The chain joins TRBV6-4 to TRBJ1-1, with 8 bases matching TRBD1. Trimming took 2 bases from V and 12 from J; bases not matched to a gene: 8. This CDR3 region has 13 residues. Germline CDR1 reads MRHNA; CDR2 reads SNTAGT. The CDR3 reads CASSDRDRTEPFF. As DNA, the CDR3 is TGTGCCAGCAGTGACAGGGACAGGACCGAACCTTTCTTT.

The rearrangement joins TRBV2 to TRBJ1-1, with D possibly TRBD1 on 5 matching bases. Germline-derived CDR1 and CDR2 are SNHLY and FYNNEI. The CDR3 is 14 amino acids. V lost 6 bases, J lost 0 bases, and 11 bases lay in between. The CDR3 protein is CASRLDTLNTEAFF. The CDR3 coding sequence is TGTGCCAGCAGGTTGGACACTTTGAACACTGAAGCTTTCTTT.

The rearrangement links TRBV7-7 to TRBJ2-1, with TRBD1 matching 7 bases. This CDR3 spans 15 amino acids. V was pared by 5 bases and J by 3 bases, with 7 bases of the junction left unmatched. Per germline, CDR1 SSHAT and CDR2 FNYEAQ (reference sequence). The CDR3 loop is CASSPGDSHYNEQFF. CDR3 sequence (DNA): TGTGCCAGCAGCCCAGGGGACAGCCACTACAATGAGCAGTTCTTC.

V usage is TRBV7-9 and J usage is TRBJ2-1; 7 bases agree with TRBD2. The CDR3 runs 15 residues. The junction had 1 base not matched to a gene; V was cut back by 0 bases and J by 2 bases. Germline V gives CDR1 SEHNR, CDR2 FQNEAQ (reference sequence). The CDR3 sequence is CASSLAGGAYNEQFF. CDR3 in DNA: TGTGCCAGCAGCTTAGCGGGGGGGGCCTACAATGAGCAGTTCTTC.

J is TRBJ1-2 and V is TRBV7-8, with 7 bases fitting TRBD1. V shed 5 bases, J shed 6 bases, and the junction held 6 bases outside the gene matches. This CDR3 contains 13 residues. Germline V lookup: CDR1 SGHVS, CDR2 FQNEAQ. This CDR3 reads CASSPGTEHGYTF. CDR3 sequence (DNA): TGTGCCAGCAGCCCGGGGACAGAACATGGCTACACCTTC.

The gene calls are TRBV7-8 and TRBJ1-2, with D maybe TRBD1 (6 bases). Trimming pared 0 bases from V and 6 bases from J, leaving 14 bases between. Per the germline V gene, CDR1 is SGHVS and CDR2 is FQNEAQ. The CDR3 consists of 15 residues. In DNA, the CDR3 is TGTGCCAGCAGCTTAGCAATGGGGGGGGCGGATGGCTACACCTTC. Protein: CASSLAMGGADGYTF.

Concerning this clone itself: Different DNA sequences within this sample yield the same CDR3. V usage is TRBV2 and J usage is TRBJ1-3, with D hard to call. Looked up from germline, CDR1 is SNHLY and CDR2 is FYNNEI. The CDR3 consists of 16 residues. The V end lost 5 bases, the J end lost 2 bases, and 16 bases lay between the germline ends. The CDR3 nucleotides read TGTGCCAGCAGTCAAAACCCGAGGGCTGCTGGAAACACCATATATTTT. It yields the protein CASSQNPRAAGNTIYF.

The genes are TRBV5-1 and TRBJ1-6, with TRBD1 matching over 10 bases. This CDR3 contains 16 residues. Germline V lookup: CDR1 SGHRS, CDR2 YFSETQ. V was clipped by 0 bases and J by 8 bases; unmatched bases: 5. CDR3 bases: TGCGCCAGCAGCTTGGCACCAGGGACAGGGGATTCACCCCTCCACTTT. It encodes CASSLAPGTGDSPLHF.

The chain uses TRBV9 and TRBJ2-4; 7 nucleotides agree with TRBD2. Germline trimming cut 3 bases from V and 0 bases from J; bases unmatched to any gene: 6. Germline CDR1 and CDR2: SGDLS and YYNGEE. The CDR3 contains 16 residues. The CDR3, as DNA: TGTGCCAGCAGCGAGGGAGGGGCCAGAGCCAAAAACATTCAGTACTTC. Residues: CASSEGGARAKNIQYF. The whole variable domain, filled in from reference TRBV9 and TRBJ2-4, reads DSGVTQTPKHLITATGQRVTLRCSPRSGDLSVYWYQQSLDQGLQFLIQYYNGEERAKGNILERFSAQQFPDLHSELNLSSLELGDSALYFCASSEGGARAKNIQYFGAGTRLSVL.

J is TRBJ2-2 and V is TRBV19; TRBD1 is a possible D gene (8 bases). V gave up 4 bases and J gave up 7 bases, with 19 bases separating them. Germline-derived CDR1 and CDR2 are LNHDA and SQIVND (reference sequence). The CDR3 runs 16 residues. The CDR3: CASSRNGQGGIGELFF. DNA of the CDR3: TGTGCCAGTAGTAGAAACGGACAGGGAGGGATCGGGGAGCTGTTTTTT.

J is TRBJ2-3 and V is TRBV5-4, with D uncertain. V dropped 2 bases and J dropped 1 base, with 14 bases sitting between them. The CDR3 extends over 16 amino acids. Germline assignment: CDR1 SGHNT and CDR2 YYREEE (reference sequence). CDR3: CASSFFPRLGTDTQYF. CDR3 DNA sequence: TGTGCCAGCAGCTTCTTTCCCAGGCTCGGCACAGATACGCAGTATTTT.

Comments on this clone: Other DNA sequences in this specimen translate into the identical CDR3. The genes are TRBV18 and TRBJ1-4, with D perhaps TRBD1 (5 bases). V was cut by 3 bases and J by 3 bases, with 14 bases left in between. Germline CDR1 reads KGHSH; CDR2 reads LQKENI. The length of the CDR3 is 16 residues. CDR3 amino acids: CASSPPGLGANEKLFF. CDR3 coding DNA: TGTGCCAGCTCACCCCCGGGACTAGGGGCTAATGAAAAACTGTTTTTT.

With respect to this clone: Other DNA sequences within the sample encode an identical CDR3. The V and J genes are TRBV30 and TRBJ2-7; D is undetermined. Trimming cost V 1 base and J 4 bases, with 5 bases left between them. Germline V gene data show CDR1 as GTSNPN and CDR2 as SVGIG (reference sequence). CDR3 size: 11 residues. CDR3 DNA sequence: TGTGCCTGGAGTGCTACTTACGAGCAGTACTTC. Its translation is CAWSATYEQYF.

The chain is built from TRBV29-1 and TRBJ1-1, with TRBD1 as a possible D gene (5 bases). This CDR3 spans 17 amino acids. The V gene lost 3 bases and the J gene lost 0 bases, with 20 bases spanning the gap. CDR1 and CDR2 (germline): SQVTM, ANQGSEA. CDR3 in amino acids: CSVDYRLARAMNTEAFF. CDR3 DNA sequence: TGCAGCGTTGACTACCGACTGGCCAGGGCCATGAACACTGAAGCTTTCTTT.

This chain links TRBV4-1 with TRBJ2-3; TRBD2 aligns across 10 bases. The ends lost 3 bases at V and 2 bases at J; junction bases unmatched: 11. This CDR3 region has 18 residues. Per germline, CDR1 MGHRA and CDR2 YSYEKL. CDR3 amino acids: CASSQVGASGGHTDTQYF. The CDR3 DNA is TGCGCCAGCAGCCAGGTAGGGGCTAGCGGGGGCCACACAGATACGCAGTATTTT.

The chain uses TRBV2 and TRBJ2-5; weak D call: TRBD1 (6 bases). The CDR3 sequence is 13 residues long. Germline V gives CDR1 SNHLY, CDR2 FYNNEI. Trimming shortened V by 1 base and J by 5 bases, and 8 bases separated the two germline ends. This chain's CDR3 is CASSEDREETQYF. CDR3 nucleotide sequence: TGTGCCAGCAGTGAAGACAGGGAGGAGACCCAGTACTTC.